The subject of this entry is one T cell receptor beta chain. In the study's own analysis: Amplification with reference gene primers provided the estimates of nucleated cell counts. The data were produced by immunoSEQ multiplex PCR, yet TCRdb's version contains in-frame clones alone and is incomplete. Clonal size and the V and J genes are those of that table, whereas D and trimming came from the DNA. In the table there are about 300,000 clones, around nine tenths of which are singletons. This sample stems from a study of blood T cell repertoires in COVID-19. As for the study in general: T cells, B-cell-depleted T cells, or PBMCs provided the cDNA or gDNA that served as material.

Sequencing used peripheral blood. This TCR came from a man between 65 and 85 years old with acute or convalescent COVID-19.

CDR3 in DNA: TGTGCCAGCAGTTTTCTCCCGTATGGGGGGGCGGGAGATACGCAGTATTTT. It translates to CASSFLPYGGAGDTQYF. V usage is TRBV28 and J usage is TRBJ2-3, with D perhaps matching TRBD2 (7 bases). The CDR3 length is 17 residues. Trimming took 3 bases from V and 5 from J, leaving 21 bases between them. Germline V CDR1 and CDR2: MDHEN, SYDVKM. The entire variable domain, with the rest obtained from reference TRBV28 and TRBJ2-3, is as follows: DVKVTQSSRYLVKRTGEKVFLECVQDMDHENMFWYRQDPGLGLRLIYFSYDVKMKEKGDIPEGYSVSREKKERFSLILESASTNQTSMYLCASSFLPYGGAGDTQYFGPGTRLTVL.